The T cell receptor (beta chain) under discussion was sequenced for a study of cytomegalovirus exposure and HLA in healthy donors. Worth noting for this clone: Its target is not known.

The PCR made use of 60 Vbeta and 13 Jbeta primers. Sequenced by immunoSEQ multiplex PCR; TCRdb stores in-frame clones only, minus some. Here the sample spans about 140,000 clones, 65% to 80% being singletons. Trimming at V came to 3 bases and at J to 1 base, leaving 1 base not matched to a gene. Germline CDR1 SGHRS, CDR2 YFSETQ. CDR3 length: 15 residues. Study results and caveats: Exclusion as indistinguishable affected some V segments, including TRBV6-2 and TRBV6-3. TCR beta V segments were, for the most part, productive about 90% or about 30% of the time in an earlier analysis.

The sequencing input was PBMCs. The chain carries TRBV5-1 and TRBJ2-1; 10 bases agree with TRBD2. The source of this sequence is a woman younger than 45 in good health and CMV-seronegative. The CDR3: CASSSTSGSYNEQFF. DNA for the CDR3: TGCGCCAGCAGCTCGACTAGCGGGTCCTACAATGAGCAGTTCTTC.